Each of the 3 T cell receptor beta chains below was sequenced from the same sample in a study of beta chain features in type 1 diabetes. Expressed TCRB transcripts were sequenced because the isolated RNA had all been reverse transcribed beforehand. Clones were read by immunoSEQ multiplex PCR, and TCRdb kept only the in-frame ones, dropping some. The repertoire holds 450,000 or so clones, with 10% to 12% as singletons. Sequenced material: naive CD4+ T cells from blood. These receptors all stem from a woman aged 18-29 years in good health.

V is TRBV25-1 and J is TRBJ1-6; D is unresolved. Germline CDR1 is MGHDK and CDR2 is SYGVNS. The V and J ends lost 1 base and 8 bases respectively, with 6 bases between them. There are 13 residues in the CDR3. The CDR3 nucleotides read TGTGCCAGCAGTGAATCCGCTTATTCACCCCTCCACTTT. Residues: CASSESAYSPLHF. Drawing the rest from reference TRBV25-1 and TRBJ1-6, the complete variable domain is EADIYQTPRYLVIGTGKKITLECSQTMGHDKMYWYQQDPGMELHLIHYSYGVNSTEKGDLSSESTVSRIRTEHFPLTLESARPSHTSQYLCASSESAYSPLHFGNGTRLTVT.

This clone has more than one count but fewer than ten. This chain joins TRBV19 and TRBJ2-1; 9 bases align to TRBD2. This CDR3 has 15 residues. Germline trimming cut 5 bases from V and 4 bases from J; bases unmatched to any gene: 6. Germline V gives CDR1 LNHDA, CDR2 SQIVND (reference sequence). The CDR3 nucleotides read TGTGCCAGTAGTGCGACTAGCGGCCCTTACAATGAGCAGTTCTTC. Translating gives CASSATSGPYNEQFF.

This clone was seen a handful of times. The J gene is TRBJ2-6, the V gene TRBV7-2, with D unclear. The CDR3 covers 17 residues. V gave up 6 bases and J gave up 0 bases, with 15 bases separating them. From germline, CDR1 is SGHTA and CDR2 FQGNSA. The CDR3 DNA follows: TGTGCCAGCAGTCCGAATGGTCTCTACTCTGGGGCCAACGTCCTGACTTTC. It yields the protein CASSPNGLYSGANVLTF.